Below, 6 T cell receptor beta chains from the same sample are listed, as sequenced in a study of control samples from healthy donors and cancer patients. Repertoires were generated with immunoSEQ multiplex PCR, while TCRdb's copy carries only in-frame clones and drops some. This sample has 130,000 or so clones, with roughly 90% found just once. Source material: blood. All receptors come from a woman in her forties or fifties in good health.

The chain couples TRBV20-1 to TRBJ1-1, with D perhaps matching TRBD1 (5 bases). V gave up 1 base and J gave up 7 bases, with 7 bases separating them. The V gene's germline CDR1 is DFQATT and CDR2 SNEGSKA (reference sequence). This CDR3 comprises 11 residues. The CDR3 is CSARGQIEAFF. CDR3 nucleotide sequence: TGCAGTGCTAGAGGACAGATTGAAGCTTTCTTT.

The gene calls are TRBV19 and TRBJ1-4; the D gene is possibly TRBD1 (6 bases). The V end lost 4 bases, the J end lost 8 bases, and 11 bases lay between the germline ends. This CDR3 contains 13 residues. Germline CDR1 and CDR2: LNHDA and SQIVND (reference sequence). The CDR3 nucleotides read TGTGCCAGTAGTAGTAGGGGGATCGAAAAACTGTTTTTT. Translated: CASSSRGIEKLFF.

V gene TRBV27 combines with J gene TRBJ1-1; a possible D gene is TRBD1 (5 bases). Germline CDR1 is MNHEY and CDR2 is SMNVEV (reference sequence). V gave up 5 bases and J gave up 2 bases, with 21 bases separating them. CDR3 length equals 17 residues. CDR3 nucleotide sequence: TGTGCCAGCAGTCCGAGGGACTTCTCCCGGGCCAACACTGAAGCTTTCTTT. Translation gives CASSPRDFSRANTEAFF.

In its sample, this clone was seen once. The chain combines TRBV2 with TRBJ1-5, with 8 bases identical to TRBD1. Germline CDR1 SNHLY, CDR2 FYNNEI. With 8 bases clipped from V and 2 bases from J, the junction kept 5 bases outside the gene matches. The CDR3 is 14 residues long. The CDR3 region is CASGGRGRNQPQHF. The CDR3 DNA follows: TGTGCCAGCGGTGGCAGGGGGCGCAATCAGCCCCAGCATTTT.

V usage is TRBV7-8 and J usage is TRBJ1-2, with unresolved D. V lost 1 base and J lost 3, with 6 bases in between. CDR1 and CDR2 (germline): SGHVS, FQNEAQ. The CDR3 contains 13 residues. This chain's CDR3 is CASSLVNHYGYTF. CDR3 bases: TGTGCCAGCAGCTTAGTCAACCACTATGGCTACACCTTC.

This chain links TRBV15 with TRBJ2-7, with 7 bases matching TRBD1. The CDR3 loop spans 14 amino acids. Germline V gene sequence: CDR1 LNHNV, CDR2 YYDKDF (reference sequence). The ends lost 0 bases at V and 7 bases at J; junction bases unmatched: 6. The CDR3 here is CATSRDKRGPEQYF. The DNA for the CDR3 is TGTGCCACCAGCAGAGATAAAAGGGGGCCGGAGCAGTACTTC.